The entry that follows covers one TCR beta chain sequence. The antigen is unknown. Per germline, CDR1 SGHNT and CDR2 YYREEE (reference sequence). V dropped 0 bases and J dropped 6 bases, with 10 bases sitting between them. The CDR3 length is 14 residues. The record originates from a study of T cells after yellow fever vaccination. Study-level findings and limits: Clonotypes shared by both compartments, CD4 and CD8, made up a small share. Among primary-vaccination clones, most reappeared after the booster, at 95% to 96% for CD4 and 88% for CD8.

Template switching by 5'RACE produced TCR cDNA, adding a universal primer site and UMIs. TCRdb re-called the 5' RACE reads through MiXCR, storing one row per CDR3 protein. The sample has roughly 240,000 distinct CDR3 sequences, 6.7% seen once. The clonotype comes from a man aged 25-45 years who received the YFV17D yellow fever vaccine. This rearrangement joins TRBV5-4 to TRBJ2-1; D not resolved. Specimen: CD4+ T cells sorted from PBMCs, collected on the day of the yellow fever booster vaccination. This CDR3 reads CASSLASMGNEQFF. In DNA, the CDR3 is TGTGCCAGCAGCTTGGCTAGTATGGGCAATGAGCAGTTCTTC.